A single sample is the source of the 4 T cell receptor beta chains below, sequenced in a study of cytomegalovirus exposure and HLA in healthy donors. The PCR had 60 Vbeta and 13 Jbeta primers. Using immunoSEQ multiplex PCR, the repertoire was profiled, and TCRdb retains in-frame clones only, with some absent. The data contain about 82,000 clones, around 9.1% of them singletons. The material sequenced was PBMCs. The receptors were gathered from a man between 60 and 70 years old in good health and CMV-seropositive.

This clone was counted only a few times. The chain recombines TRBV6-1 with TRBJ1-4; D is possibly TRBD1 (6 bases). Deletions cut 3 bases from V and 8 bases from J, with 13 bases between. CDR1 and CDR2 from the germline V gene are MNHNS and SASEGT. The CDR3 has 14 residues. The CDR3 reads CASSEEQGREKLFF. CDR3 bases: TGTGCCAGCAGTGAGGAACAGGGTCGGGAAAAACTGTTTTTT.

This clone was observed a handful of times. This chain joins TRBV7-9 and TRBJ1-4; D might be TRBD1 (6 bases). Germline CDR1 is SEHNR and CDR2 is FQNEAQ (reference sequence). Trimming shortened V by 4 bases and J by 5 bases, and 17 bases separated the two germline ends. The CDR3 loop spans 16 amino acids. CDR3 in DNA: TGTGCCAGCAGCTCCCCATTAGGGGACACCAATGAAAAACTGTTTTTT. Its protein product is CASSSPLGDTNEKLFF.

This clone was observed a handful of times. The chain joins TRBV4-1 to TRBJ1-1, with a possible D match to TRBD1 (5 bases). Germline values: CDR1 MGHRA, CDR2 YSYEKL. Trimming took off 4 bases at V and 4 bases at J, with 10 bases between the two ends. The CDR3 covers 13 residues. Here the CDR3 reads CASSPGLSTEAFF. The CDR3 DNA reads TGCGCCAGCAGCCCGGGACTTTCCACTGAAGCTTTCTTT.

This chain uses TRBV7-6 with TRBJ2-3; 7 nucleotides align to TRBD1. The CDR3 consists of 15 residues. V dropped 0 bases and J dropped 4; count of bases not matched to a gene: 4. The germline V gene has CDR1 SGHVS and CDR2 FNYEAQ. CDR3 protein: CASSLAEGGADTQYF. Here the CDR3 DNA reads TGTGCCAGCAGCTTAGCAGAAGGGGGCGCAGATACGCAGTATTTT.